The T cell receptor (beta chain) described here comes from a study of post-analysis software for immune sequencing data. Whole-study findings and limits: There were a few TRBV segments more frequent in patients than controls, and TRBV5-6, TRBV5-1 and TRBV20-1 were among them.

A few counts support this clonotype. The antigen is unknown. Every TCR beta cDNA library bore unique molecular identifiers. Out of 1 to 10 million T cells, a few hundred thousand cDNA molecules were generated. TCRdb analysed the PCR reads with MiXCR anew, one entry per CDR3 protein. The sample holds about 810,000 distinct CDR3 sequences; about 57% are singletons and the top ten take 4% to 5.5%. The CDR3 contains 13 residues. Trimming cost V 4 bases and J 3 bases, with 9 bases left between them. Germline assignment: CDR1 SGHRS and CDR2 YFSETQ. The material sequenced was blood. The sequence came from a girl aged 5-17 years with multiple sclerosis. V and J are TRBV5-1 and TRBJ2-3; perhaps D is TRBD1 or TRBD2 (5 bases each). CDR3 bases: TGCGCCAGCAGCCCCGAGGGGACAGATACGCAGTATTTT. This codes for CASSPEGTDTQYF.